One and the same sample provided the 5 T cell receptor beta chains below, sequenced in a study of CD8 T cells in Susac syndrome. Random-hexamer reverse transcription was applied to 0.5 to 1 ug RNA. Using its own MiXCR run on the immunoSEQ multiplex PCR reads, TCRdb lists one record per CDR3 protein. The table includes about 210,000 distinct CDR3 sequences, approximately 94% detected once. The sequenced material came from CD4+ T cells from PBMCs. The source is a human donor with Susac syndrome.

This chain connects TRBV19 to TRBJ2-1; the match to TRBD2 covers 8 bases. The CDR3 covers 14 residues. Germline CDR1 and CDR2: LNHDA and SQIVND (reference sequence). Unmatched junction bases numbered 4, after V lost 3 bases and J lost 6 bases. The CDR3 DNA reads TGTGCCAGTAGTATGGCGGGAGGCTTCAATGAGCAGTTCTTC. This codes for CASSMAGGFNEQFF.

The rearrangement uses TRBV12-3 or TRBV12-4 and TRBJ1-4, with D tentatively TRBD1 (6 bases). CDR3 size: 13 residues. The V end lost 2 bases, the J end lost 10 bases, and 11 bases lay between the germline ends. The CDR3 DNA sequence: TGTGCCAGCAGTTTACCAGGGGAAGGAAAACTGTTTTTT. This sequence encodes CASSLPGEGKLFF.

In nucleotides, the CDR3 is TGTGCCAGCTCACCACCCCCCAAGAGGGGAGGTGGTGGCTACACCTTC. Translation: CASSPPPKRGGGGYTF. The gene calls are TRBV18 and TRBJ1-2, with D possibly TRBD1 on 5 matching bases. From germline, CDR1 is KGHSH and CDR2 LQKENI. The CDR3 loop spans 16 amino acids. V was clipped by 0 bases and J by 7 bases, with 18 bases between them.

The chain is built from TRBV18 and TRBJ2-7; 11 positions match TRBD2. This CDR3 is 16 amino acids long. V lost 0 bases to trimming and J lost 5 bases; unmatched junction nucleotides: 6. Germline CDR1 KGHSH, CDR2 LQKENI. Written as DNA, the CDR3 is TGTGCCAGCTCACCACCGAATAGCGGGGGGGCTAACGAGCAGTACTTC. Amino acid sequence: CASSPPNSGGANEQYF.

The rearrangement uses TRBV11-2 and TRBJ2-2; 8 bases fit TRBD1. Germline values: CDR1 SGHAT, CDR2 FQNNGV. J was trimmed by 3 bases and V by 5 bases; bases with no gene match: 8. CDR3 length: 16 amino acids. Written as DNA, the CDR3 is TGTGCCAGCAGCCCTGACAGGGGTTTGGACACCGGGGAGCTGTTTTTT. This translates into CASSPDRGLDTGELFF.